This record looks at one T cell receptor (beta chain) sequence and its context. These data belong to a study of blood T cell repertoires in COVID-19. The overall study: The United States, Italy and Spain were the sources of the acute and convalescent COVID-19 samples. T cells, B-cell-depleted T cells, or PBMCs provided the cDNA or gDNA that served as material.

Germline V gene data show CDR1 as LGHNA and CDR2 as YSLEER. V dropped 1 base and J dropped 3 bases, with 10 bases sitting between them. The CDR3 runs to 14 residues. Original processing methods: Amplified reference gene primers provided the basis for estimating nucleated cell counts. The data were produced by immunoSEQ multiplex PCR, yet TCRdb's version contains in-frame clones alone and is incomplete. V, J and clone size are taken as reported in that table, and D and trimming were inferred from the DNA itself. Altogether about 14,000 clones are present, around four fifths being singletons, with the ten largest covering 9.7%.

Sequencing input: peripheral blood. The chain links TRBV4-3 to TRBJ2-7; D remains ambiguous. This clonotype originated in a man between 70 and 80 years old with acute or convalescent COVID-19. CDR3 amino acids: CASSQGTGYYEQYF. In DNA form, the CDR3 reads TGCGCCAGCAGCCAAGGTACGGGTTACTACGAGCAGTACTTC.